One and the same sample provided the 18 T cell receptor beta chains below, sequenced in a study of sequential checkpoint blockade in melanoma. Treatment described: randomized to nivolumab then ipilimumab (arm A) or the reverse (arm B). Data came from immunoSEQ multiplex PCR; TCRdb stores just in-frame clones and leaves some out. The sample lists more than 10,000 clones, roughly 79% occurring once. This specimen consisted of CD8+ T cells sorted from blood (inferred from file names), obtained from a patient given nivolumab and ipilimumab in sequence. These receptors all come from a human donor with melanoma.

There are a few counts of this clone. The gene calls are TRBV19 and TRBJ2-7; D possibly corresponds to TRBD2 (5 bases). The CDR3 extends over 13 amino acids. Trimming removed 5 bases at V and 0 bases at J, with 8 bases between. The germline gives CDR1 LNHDA, CDR2 SQIVND (reference sequence). The CDR3 sequence is CASSFGSSYEQYF. The CDR3 DNA sequence: TGTGCCAGTAGTTTTGGGAGCTCCTACGAGCAGTACTTC.

The chain carries TRBV28 and TRBJ2-5; 8 nucleotides align to TRBD1. Germline V gene sequence: CDR1 MDHEN, CDR2 SYDVKM. This CDR3 region has 16 residues. Trimming cost V 1 base and J 1 base; bases outside gene matches: 5. CDR3 in amino acids: CASSLYTGGLQETQYF. CDR3 DNA: TGTGCCAGCAGTTTATACACAGGGGGTCTCCAAGAGACCCAGTACTTC.

The DNA of the CDR3 is TGTGCCAGCAGCTTGCCCACAGACTACGAGCAGTACTTC. It is translated as CASSLPTDYEQYF. V usage is TRBV5-6 and J usage is TRBJ2-5; no firm D call. The end of the DNA fits TRBJ2-7 better, so the J call may be wrong. The germline gives CDR1 SGHDT, CDR2 YYEEEE. This CDR3 has 13 residues.

The chain employs TRBV29-1 and TRBJ2-3; D perhaps matches TRBD2 (6 bases). The CDR3 contains 13 residues. V shed 4 bases and J shed 1 base, with 9 bases lying between them. In germline, CDR1 is SQVTM, CDR2 ANQGSEA. The CDR3 sequence: CSVAGLRTDTQYF. CDR3 bases: TGCAGCGTTGCCGGACTACGCACAGATACGCAGTATTTT.

This clone occurred once. This chain links TRBV4-1 with TRBJ1-1; D is unclear. The CDR3 loop spans 14 amino acids. Per the germline V gene, CDR1 is MGHRA and CDR2 is YSYEKL. Trimming shortened V by 1 base and J by 0 bases, and 6 bases separated the two germline ends. Written as DNA, the CDR3 is TGCGCCAGCAGCCAAGGACTCATGAACACTGAAGCTTTCTTT. It encodes CASSQGLMNTEAFF.

Details on this clone: The DNA is left out, because the CDR3 cannot be placed on it with certainty; the CDR3 is given as TCRdb lists it. V usage is TRBV19 and J usage is TRBJ2-7; the D call of TRBD1 is as the table states it, not checked on the DNA. The CDR3 is 14 amino acids in total, end residues counted. Germline V gene data show CDR1 as LNHDA and CDR2 as SQIVND (reference sequence). The CDR3 here is CASTSGQGSFEQYF.

This clone occurred a few times. The CDR3 coding sequence is TGTGCCAGCAGCTTGCAAGGGCGAGGGCGTGAAAAACTGTTTTTT. Translation gives CASSLQGRGREKLFF. V usage is TRBV5-6 and J usage is TRBJ1-4; D is unresolved. V was shortened by 1 base and J by 7 bases, with 14 bases between the two germline ends. In germline, CDR1 is SGHDT, CDR2 YYEEEE. The length of the CDR3 is 15 residues. Full variable domain (remainder filled in from reference TRBV5-6 and TRBJ1-4): DAGVTQSPTHLIKTRGQQVTLRCSPKSGHDTVSWYQQALGQGPQFIFQYYEEEERQRGNFPDRFSGHQFPNYSSELNVNALLLGDSALYLCASSLQGRGREKLFFGSGTQLSVL.

This clone is medium-sized by share. This chain joins TRBV9 and TRBJ2-2; D is perhaps TRBD2 (5 bases). V dropped 4 bases and J dropped 1 base, with 5 bases sitting between them. This CDR3 is built from 13 residues. The germline V gene encodes CDR1 SGDLS and CDR2 YYNGEE. This CDR3 is CASSRGNTGELFF. DNA for the CDR3: TGTGCCAGCAGCCGGGGGAACACCGGGGAGCTGTTTTTT.

V usage is TRBV6-4 and J usage is TRBJ2-3; 12 bases fit TRBD2. Germline-derived CDR1 and CDR2 are MRHNA and SNTAGT. The CDR3 spans 16 residues. With V trimmed by 3 bases and J by 1 base, 2 bases remained unmatched. This CDR3 is CASSELAGGGTDTQYF. The CDR3 bases are TGTGCCAGCAGTGAACTAGCGGGGGGCGGCACAGATACGCAGTATTTT.

V and J are TRBV29-1 and TRBJ2-7; 7 positions agree with TRBD1. V lost 6 bases and J lost 9; bases outside the gene matches: 5. CDR1 SQVTM and CDR2 ANQGSEA come from the germline V gene. The CDR3 extends over 10 amino acids. Here the CDR3 DNA reads TGCAGCGTGGTGGGGACAGCGCAGTACTTC. As protein: CSVVGTAQYF.

Comment on this clone: Other nucleotide sequences in the sample specify the same CDR3. The rearrangement joins TRBV19 to TRBJ2-7; D perhaps matches TRBD1 (6 bases). This CDR3 comprises 15 residues. Per germline, CDR1 LNHDA and CDR2 SQIVND (reference sequence). Trimming pared 5 bases from V and 0 bases from J, leaving 14 bases between. The CDR3 region is CASSHTQGTSYEQYF. CDR3 DNA: TGTGCCAGTAGTCACACACAGGGTACCTCCTACGAGCAGTACTTC.

The chain links TRBV2 to TRBJ2-3; no reliable D call. The CDR3 length is 14 residues. V was trimmed by 2 bases and J by 5 bases, leaving 11 bases between them. The germline gives CDR1 SNHLY, CDR2 FYNNEI. CDR3 residues: CASSERIAGDTQYF. DNA of the CDR3: TGTGCCAGCAGTGAACGTATAGCTGGAGATACGCAGTATTTT.

This clone has just a few counts. The rearrangement joins TRBV6-5 to TRBJ2-1, with TRBD2 identical over 7 bases. The CDR3 is made up of 14 amino acids. Unmatched junction bases numbered 8, after V lost 6 bases and J lost 6 bases. In germline, CDR1 is MNHEY, CDR2 SVGAGI. The DNA of the CDR3 is TGTGCCAGCAGCCCCGGACTAGAGGTCAATGAGCAGTTCTTC. Amino acid sequence: CASSPGLEVNEQFF.

This chain connects TRBV2 to TRBJ1-6; perhaps TRBD1 as D (5 bases). The CDR3 consists of 15 residues. From germline, CDR1 is SNHLY and CDR2 FYNNEI. V lost 9 bases, J lost 8 bases, and 20 bases lay in between. The CDR3 protein is CASHGLGVTDSPLHF. The CDR3, as DNA: TGTGCCAGTCACGGATTAGGGGTGACGGATTCACCCCTCCACTTT.

The genes are TRBV27 and TRBJ2-7; the D gene is possibly TRBD1 (5 bases). Per the germline V gene, CDR1 is MNHEY and CDR2 is SMNVEV (reference sequence). Between the trimmed V and J ends, which lost 3 bases and 4 bases, there was a span of 7 bases. The CDR3 extends over 12 amino acids. CDR3 in DNA: TGTGCCAGCAGTTTCCAGGGATACGAGCAGTACTTC. Translation: CASSFQGYEQYF.

This clone was found a few times. V usage is TRBV4-3 and J usage is TRBJ2-7; D may be TRBD2 (6 bases). The CDR3 has 18 amino acids. Looked up from germline, CDR1 is LGHNA and CDR2 is YSLEER. V was shortened by 0 bases and J by 1 base, with 19 bases between the two germline ends. The DNA for the CDR3 is TGCGCCAGCAGCCAAGACCAATCTGGAGGGTTATTTTCCTACGAGCAGTACTTC. This sequence encodes CASSQDQSGGLFSYEQYF.

The rearrangement uses TRBV2 and TRBJ2-7; D call uncertain. The CDR3 has 13 residues. Deletions cut 5 bases from V and 0 bases from J, with 8 bases between. Germline loops: CDR1 SNHLY, CDR2 FYNNEI. CDR3 loop: CASSFRYSYEQYF. The DNA for the CDR3 is TGTGCCAGCAGTTTTCGTTACTCCTACGAGCAGTACTTC.

In this sample, this clone turned up a few times. V and J are TRBV5-6 and TRBJ2-7; D possibly corresponds to TRBD1 (6 bases). Germline V gives CDR1 SGHDT, CDR2 YYEEEE. V was shortened by 0 bases and J by 2 bases, with 9 bases between the two germline ends. This CDR3 has 14 residues. The DNA of the CDR3 is TGTGCCAGCAGCTTGGGAGGGGACACCTACGAGCAGTACTTC. The encoded protein is CASSLGGDTYEQYF.